The text below deals with one T cell receptor beta chain. The data belong to a study of blood T cell repertoires in COVID-19. Background on the study: Samples taken during acute and convalescent COVID-19 were collected in the United States, Italy and Spain. Sources were T cells, B-cell-depleted T cells, or PBMCs; the material itself was cDNA or gDNA.

This CDR3 region has 15 residues. In germline, CDR1 is MNHEY, CDR2 SVGAGI. J gave up 4 bases and V 2 bases, and 4 bases lay outside the gene matches. A Seattle source enrolled patients during active infection and followed them longitudinally. In the source study's methods: Amplification with reference gene primers provided the estimates of nucleated cell counts. The method was immunoSEQ multiplex PCR; TCRdb's version includes in-frame clones alone and lacks a portion of them. V and J calls and clone size come straight from that table; D and trimming were deduced from the DNA. This sample has approximately 330,000 clones, with 87% found just once.

The sample taken for sequencing was peripheral blood. This chain uses TRBV6-5 with TRBJ1-2; TRBD1 matches at 10 bases. The receptor comes from a man between 25 and 39 years old with COVID-19, enrolled during active disease. The CDR3, as DNA: TGTGCCAGCAGTTACAAGGACAGGGGGTCCTATGGCTACACCTTC. Translation: CASSYKDRGSYGYTF.